These 16 T cell receptor beta chains were all obtained from the same sample, sequenced in a study of Graves' ophthalmopathy and Graves' hyperthyroidism (dated by TCRdb to 2016 to 2019). The sequencer listed for this sample is Illumina HiSeq 2000. For repertoire sequencing, the TCR beta CDR3 regions were amplified from RNA transcripts. The first round of RT-PCR was done with HTBI primers and the Qiagen OneStep RT-PCR kit, and was followed by a second round of multiplex PCR, then size selection and purification. TCRdb applied fastp at Q25 and MiXCR to the public reads, then kept only in-frame beta chains. Every CDR3 protein is listed once, alongside the most common genes and DNA of its rows. Within this sample are fewer than 650,000 distinct CDR3 sequences, with 20% to 25% of them counted one time only. Roughly 6.9% of the sample belongs to the ten largest clones. Source material: peripheral blood. The receptors were sampled from a woman younger than 30 with stable Graves' hyperthyroidism. Some clones in this sample may be carry-over from other donors' samples. Donor details come from another sample of the same person, matched by shared clones.

The sample holds many counts of this clonotype. The genes are TRBV12-3 or TRBV12-4 and TRBJ2-7; D uncertain. Trimming stripped 4 bases from V and 0 bases from J, with 16 bases between. The CDR3 runs to 16 residues. The CDR3 DNA reads as TGTGCCAGCAGTTCGGCCCCCCTCCAGAGCTCCTACGAGCAGTACTTC. Its translation is CASSSAPLQSSYEQYF.

This clonotype came up many times. This sequence joins TRBV28 and TRBJ1-2; 8 bases map to TRBD1. There are 16 residues in the CDR3. CDR1 and CDR2 from the germline V gene are MDHEN and SYDVKM. Germline trimming cut 7 bases from V and 4 bases from J; bases unmatched to any gene: 14. CDR3 in amino acids: CASINAGQVRLYGYTF. The CDR3 DNA reads TGTGCCAGCATCAACGCGGGACAGGTACGCCTCTATGGCTACACCTTC.

In this sample, this clonotype turned up once. The genes are TRBV20-1 and TRBJ2-7, with 8 bases aligning to TRBD2. Germline loops: CDR1 DFQATT, CDR2 SNEGSKA (reference sequence). This CDR3 is 14 amino acids long. The trim removed 4 bases at V and 2 bases at J, leaving 7 bases unmatched. CDR3 in DNA: TGCAGTGCTACACCTAGCGGGTCTACCTACGAGCAGTACTTC. Its protein is CSATPSGSTYEQYF.

This clonotype has ten or more counts. The rearrangement links TRBV27 to TRBJ1-2; no clear D. Germline assignment: CDR1 MNHEY and CDR2 SMNVEV (reference sequence). V was pared by 3 bases and J by 3 bases, with 14 bases between. The CDR3 contains 15 residues. CDR3 coding DNA: TGTGCCAGCAGTTTCGTCAGCACGAGGGACTATGGCTACACCTTC. Translated, it gives CASSFVSTRDYGYTF.

This clonotype has a count of ten or more. This CDR3 is CASSYSKTGNQPQHF. DNA for the CDR3: TGTGCCAGCAGTTACTCGAAGACAGGGAATCAGCCCCAGCATTTT. V is TRBV6-5 and J is TRBJ1-5, with TRBD1 matching over 7 bases. The CDR3 has 15 residues. Germline V CDR1 and CDR2: MNHEY, SVGAGI. The J segment lost 4 bases and the V segment lost 0 bases, leaving 3 bases of the junction unmatched.

In its sample, this clonotype was seen many times. This chain links TRBV12-3 or TRBV12-4 with TRBJ1-1; D possibly corresponds to TRBD1 (5 bases). V lost 3 bases, J lost 2 bases, and 7 bases lay in between. The CDR3 covers 13 residues. The CDR3 DNA follows: TGTGCCAGCAGTTTGGGGGACAACACTGAAGCTTTCTTT. This gives the protein CASSLGDNTEAFF.

This clonotype was counted at least ten times. The genes are TRBV10-3 and TRBJ2-5, with D hard to call. Germline V gene lookup returns CDR1 ENHRY and CDR2 SYGVKD. The CDR3 runs to 11 residues. Trimming stripped 1 base from V and 5 bases from J, with 2 bases between. CDR3 in amino acids: CAISELETQYF. CDR3 DNA: TGTGCCATCAGTGAGTTGGAGACCCAGTACTTC.

In its sample, this clonotype was seen a few times. The chain carries TRBV6-1 and TRBJ1-3; unclear D gene. V was pared by 6 bases and J by 2 bases, with 14 bases between. The CDR3 totals 15 residues. From germline, CDR1 is MNHNS and CDR2 SASEGT. The chain's CDR3 is CASRNLGEAGNTIYF. The CDR3 nucleotides are TGTGCCAGCAGAAATTTGGGTGAAGCTGGAAACACCATATATTTT.

A few counts support this clonotype. V usage is TRBV6-1 and J usage is TRBJ1-5; possible D gene TRBD1, 5 bases. CDR1 and CDR2 from the germline V gene are MNHNS and SASEGT. V lost 0 bases, J lost 4 bases, and 13 bases lay in between. This CDR3 has 16 amino acids. The DNA of the CDR3 is TGTGCCAGCAGTGAAGCGCCCGGCAAGGGGAATCAGCCCCAGCATTTT. This gives the protein CASSEAPGKGNQPQHF.

This clonotype was seen ten or more times. The rearrangement uses TRBV28 and TRBJ1-6, with D hard to call. From germline, CDR1 is MDHEN and CDR2 SYDVKM. The CDR3 consists of 15 residues. Between the trimmed V and J ends, which lost 3 bases and 7 bases, there was a span of 13 bases. The CDR3: CASSLARRTNSPLHF. The CDR3 DNA follows: TGTGCCAGCAGTTTGGCCCGACGGACCAATTCACCCCTCCACTTT.

This clonotype was counted only a few times. V and J are TRBV2 and TRBJ1-6; D gene unclear. This CDR3 has 15 residues. Trimming cost V 8 bases and J 5 bases, with 16 bases left between them. Germline V gene sequence: CDR1 SNHLY, CDR2 FYNNEI. CDR3 loop: CASLRVKVNNSPLHF. CDR3 in DNA: TGTGCCAGCCTCCGGGTGAAAGTTAATAATTCACCCCTCCACTTT.

A few counts support this clonotype. The rearrangement links TRBV11-2 to TRBJ2-7, with 11 nucleotides matching TRBD1. Unmatched junction bases numbered 6, after V lost 5 bases and J lost 6 bases. Germline V CDR1 and CDR2: SGHAT, FQNNGV. This CDR3 is built from 14 residues. The CDR3 region has the DNA TGTGCCAGCAGCCTCGGACAGGGGGCTGTCGAGCAGTACTTC. Translating it yields CASSLGQGAVEQYF.

This chain connects TRBV4-3 to TRBJ1-5; D remains ambiguous. The CDR3 has 13 amino acids. The V end lost 2 bases, the J end lost 5 bases, and 7 bases lay between the germline ends. The germline gives CDR1 LGHNA, CDR2 YSLEER. The CDR3 sequence: CASSQFPDQPQHF. The CDR3 coding sequence is TGCGCCAGCAGCCAATTTCCGGATCAGCCCCAGCATTTT.

This clonotype came up many times. The chain uses TRBV27 and TRBJ1-5; D is perhaps TRBD1 (5 bases). V was shortened by 6 bases and J by 0 bases, with 24 bases between the two germline ends. The CDR3 is made up of 19 amino acids. Germline CDR1 is MNHEY and CDR2 is SMNVEV (reference sequence). The CDR3 loop reads CASSHRPGLGPYSNQPQHF. In DNA form, the CDR3 reads TGTGCCAGCAGCCACCGCCCGGGACTCGGACCATATAGCAATCAGCCCCAGCATTTT.

This clonotype was detected many times. This chain connects TRBV20-1 to TRBJ1-5, with TRBD1 matching 11 bases. The germline CDR1 and CDR2 sequences are DFQATT and SNEGSKA (reference sequence). With V trimmed by 5 bases and J by 6 bases, 6 bases remained unmatched. CDR3 length: 14 amino acids. The CDR3 loop reads CSAGGQGVTQPQHF. The DNA of the CDR3 is TGCAGTGCTGGGGGACAGGGGGTTACTCAGCCCCAGCATTTT.

This clonotype was seen ten or more times. The chain is built from TRBV28 and TRBJ2-7, with TRBD2 matching 8 bases. Germline-derived CDR1 and CDR2 are MDHEN and SYDVKM. Trimming cost V 8 bases and J 1 base; bases outside gene matches: 13. The CDR3 has 16 residues. CDR3 nucleotide sequence: TGTGCCAGCCAGTTCGGGGGGGCCCGGGGGTCCTACGAGCAGTACTTC. It is translated as CASQFGGARGSYEQYF.